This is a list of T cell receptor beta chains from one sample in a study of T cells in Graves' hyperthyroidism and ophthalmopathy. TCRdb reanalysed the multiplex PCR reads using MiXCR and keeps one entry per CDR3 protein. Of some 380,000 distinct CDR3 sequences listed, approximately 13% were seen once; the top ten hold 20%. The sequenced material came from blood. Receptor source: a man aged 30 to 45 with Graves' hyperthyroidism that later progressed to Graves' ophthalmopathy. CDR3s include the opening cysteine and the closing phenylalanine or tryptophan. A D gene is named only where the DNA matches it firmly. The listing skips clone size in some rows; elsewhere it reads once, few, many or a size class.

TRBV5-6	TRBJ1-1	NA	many	CASSLDTGFMNTEAFF	TGTGCCAGCAGCTTGGATACAGGGTTTATGAACACTGAAGCTTTCTTT
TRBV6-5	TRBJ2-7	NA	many	CASSYVAGYGSYEQYF	TGTGCCAGCAGTTACGTCGCAGGGTATGGCTCCTACGAGCAGTACTTC
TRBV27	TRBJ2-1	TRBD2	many	CASSPLAGGIYNEQFF	TGTGCCAGCAGTCCCCTAGCGGGGGGGATCTACAATGAGCAGTTCTTC
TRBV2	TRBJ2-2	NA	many	CASSDLPTLNTGELFF	TGTGCCAGCAGTGACCTCCCAACTTTGAACACCGGGGAGCTGTTTTTT
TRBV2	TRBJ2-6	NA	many	CASSPGHGNSGANVLTF	TGTGCCAGCAGTCCGGGACATGGGAACTCTGGGGCCAACGTCCTGACTTTC
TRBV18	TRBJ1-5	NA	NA	CASSPVRGGGQPQHF	TGTGCCAGCTCACCAGTCCGAGGGGGGGGTCAGCCCCAGCATTTT
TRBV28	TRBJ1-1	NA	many	CASSLVQNTEAFF	TGTGCCAGCAGTTTAGTACAGAACACTGAAGCTTTCTTT
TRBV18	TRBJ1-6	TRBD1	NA	CASSPLGQGESPLHF	TGTGCCAGCTCACCTCTGGGACAGGGGGAATCACCCCTCCACTTT
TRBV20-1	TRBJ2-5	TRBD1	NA	CSAGDSQETQYF	TGCAGTGCGGGGGACAGCCAAGAGACCCAGTACTTC
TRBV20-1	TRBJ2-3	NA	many	CSSPRETDTQYF	TGCAGTTCACCCAGGGAAACAGATACGCAGTATTTT
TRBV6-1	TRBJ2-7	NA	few	CASSEFTYQSYEQYF	TGTGCCAGCAGTGAGTTCACATACCAATCGTACGAGCAGTACTTC
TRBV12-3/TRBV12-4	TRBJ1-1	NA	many	CASSSLGNTEAFF	TGTGCCAGCAGTTCGCTGGGGAACACTGAAGCTTTCTTT
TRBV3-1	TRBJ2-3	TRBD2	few	CASSPGLAGYTDTQYF	TGTGCCAGCAGCCCGGGTTTAGCGGGGTACACAGATACGCAGTATTTT
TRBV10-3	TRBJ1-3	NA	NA	CAISESGAPGNTIYF	TGTGCCATCAGTGAGTCGGGTGCCCCTGGAAACACCATATATTTT
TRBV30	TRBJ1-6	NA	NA	CAWATGLGRSPLHF	TGTGCCTGGGCAACAGGGCTCGGGAGATCACCCCTCCACTTT
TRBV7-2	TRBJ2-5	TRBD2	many	CASSPGLVETQYF	TGTGCCAGCAGCCCTGGACTAGTTGAGACCCAGTACTTC
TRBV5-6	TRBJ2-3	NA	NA	CASSAVRTDTQYF	TGTGCCAGCAGCGCGGTCCGCACAGATACGCAGTATTTT
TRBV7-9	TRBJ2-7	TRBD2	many	CASSLAGTTYEQYF	TGTGCCAGCAGCTTGGCCGGGACTACATACGAGCAGTACTTC
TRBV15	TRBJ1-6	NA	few	CATSRDPEAYNSPLHF	TGTGCCACCAGCAGAGATCCAGAAGCTTATAATTCACCCCTCCACTTT
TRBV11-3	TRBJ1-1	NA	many	CASSLRGRAAFF	TGTGCCAGCAGCTTGCGGGGGCGAGCAGCTTTCTTT
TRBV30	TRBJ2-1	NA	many	CAWSVRYNEQFF	TGTGCCTGGAGTGTACGCTACAATGAGCAGTTCTTC
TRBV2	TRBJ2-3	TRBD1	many	CASSERQGAVDTQYF	TGTGCCAGCAGTGAAAGACAGGGGGCCGTAGATACGCAGTATTTT
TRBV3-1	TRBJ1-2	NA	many	CASSLRRASNGYTF	TGTGCCAGCAGCCTCCGGAGAGCCTCCAATGGCTACACCTTC
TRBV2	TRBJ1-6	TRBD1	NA	CASRERDRGQYSSPLHF	TGTGCCAGCAGGGAACGGGACAGGGGGCAATATAGTTCACCCCTCCACTTT
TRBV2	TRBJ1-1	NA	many	CASRPDGGRTEAFF	TGTGCCAGCAGACCCGACGGAGGGCGCACTGAAGCTTTCTTT
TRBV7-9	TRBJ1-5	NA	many	CASPDGDNDYSNQPQHF	TGTGCCAGCCCGGACGGGGACAATGATTATAGCAATCAGCCCCAGCATTTT
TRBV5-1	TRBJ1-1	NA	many	CASSPDGNWNTEAFF	TGCGCCAGCAGCCCCGATGGGAACTGGAACACTGAAGCTTTCTTT
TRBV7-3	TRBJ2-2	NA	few	CASSLSPGRNTGELFF	TGTGCCAGCAGCTTATCCCCCGGGCGGAACACCGGGGAGCTGTTTTTT
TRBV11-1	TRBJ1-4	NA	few	CASSENRGEKLFF	TGTGCCAGCAGCGAGAATAGAGGAGAAAAACTGTTTTTT
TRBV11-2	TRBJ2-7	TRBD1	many	CASSWGQGLSYEQYF	TGTGCCAGCAGCTGGGGACAGGGGCTATCCTACGAGCAGTACTTC
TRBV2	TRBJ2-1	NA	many	CASSGLSEQFF	TGTGCCAGCAGTGGGTTGTCTGAGCAGTTCTTC
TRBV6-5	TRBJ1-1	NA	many	CASSYKDMNTEAFF	TGTGCCAGCAGTTACAAGGACATGAACACTGAAGCTTTCTTT
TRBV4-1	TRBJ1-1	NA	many	CASSQGGFTEAFF	TGCGCCAGCAGCCAAGGAGGGTTCACTGAAGCTTTCTTT
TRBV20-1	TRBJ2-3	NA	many	CSAHIPGDYTQYF	TGCAGTGCTCATATCCCAGGGGATTATACGCAGTATTTT
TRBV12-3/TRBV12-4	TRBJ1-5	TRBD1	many	CASNEGAFNQPQHF	TGTGCCAGCAACGAGGGGGCGTTCAATCAGCCCCAGCATTTT
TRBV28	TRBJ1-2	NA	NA	CASSSTDTYFYGYTF	TGTGCCAGCAGTTCTACGGACACTTACTTCTATGGCTACACCTTC
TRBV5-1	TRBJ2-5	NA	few	CANDPCGGRETQYF	TGCGCCAACGACCCATGCGGCGGACGGGAGACCCAGTACTTC
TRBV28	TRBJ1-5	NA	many	CASTGLLNQPQHF	TGTGCCAGCACAGGGTTACTCAATCAGCCCCAGCATTTT
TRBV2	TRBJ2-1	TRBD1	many	CASSEGTGAYNEQFF	TGTGCCAGCAGTGAAGGGACAGGGGCCTACAATGAGCAGTTCTTC
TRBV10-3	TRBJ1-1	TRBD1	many	CAISPGGGTEAFF	TGTGCCATCAGCCCAGGGGGAGGAACTGAAGCTTTCTTT
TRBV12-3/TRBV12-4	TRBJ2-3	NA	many	CASRAPTPLDTQYF	TGTGCCAGCAGGGCCCCGACACCCTTGGATACGCAGTATTTT
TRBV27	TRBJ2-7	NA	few	CASSRQVGEQYF	TGTGCCAGCAGTCGACAGGTTGGCGAGCAGTACTTC
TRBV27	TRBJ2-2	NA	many	CASSLGPPWITREAGELFF	TGTGCCAGCAGTTTAGGGCCACCTTGGATTACTCGAGAGGCCGGGGAGCTGTTTTTT
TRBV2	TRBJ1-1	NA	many	CASLGGQDTEAFF	TGTGCCAGCCTGGGGGGGCAGGACACTGAAGCTTTCTTT
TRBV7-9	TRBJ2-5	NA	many	CASSPHERTYQETQYF	TGTGCCAGCAGCCCGCACGAGCGCACCTACCAAGAGACCCAGTACTTC
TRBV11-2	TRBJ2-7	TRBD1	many	CASSRTGSDNEQYF	TGTGCCAGCAGCCGGACAGGGTCGGATAACGAGCAGTACTTC
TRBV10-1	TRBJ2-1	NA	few	CASSARGWGPWNEQFF	TGCGCCAGCAGTGCGAGGGGATGGGGACCCTGGAATGAGCAGTTCTTC
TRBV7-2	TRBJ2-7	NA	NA	CASTHSLGFEQYF	TGTGCCAGCACCCACAGTCTAGGTTTCGAGCAGTACTTC
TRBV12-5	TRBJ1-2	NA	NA	CASDTGTTPMFNYGYTF	TGTGCTAGTGATACCGGGACAACACCTATGTTTAACTATGGCTACACCTTC
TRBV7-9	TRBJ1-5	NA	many	CASSLGASNQPQHF	TGTGCCAGCAGCTTAGGTGCCAGCAATCAGCCCCAGCATTTT